Ten or more counts support the clone carrying this T cell receptor (beta chain). The record originates from a study of T cells in Graves' hyperthyroidism and ophthalmopathy. Regions amplified from RNA transcripts were the TCR beta CDR3 regions. HTBI primers were the set used in a first-round RT-PCR of the TCR CDR3. TCRdb itself ran the multiplex PCR reads through MiXCR, one entry per CDR3 protein. Here the sample spans some 800,000 distinct CDR3 sequences, about two fifths being singletons. The clonotype was recovered from a man younger than 35 with Graves' hyperthyroidism. The sample taken for sequencing was blood.

This CDR3 is CSAERGQETQYF. CDR3 sequence (DNA): TGCAGTGCTGAGCGGGGCCAAGAGACCCAGTACTTC. The chain couples TRBV20-1 to TRBJ2-5; the match to TRBD2 covers 7 bases. Per germline, CDR1 DFQATT and CDR2 SNEGSKA (reference sequence). The length of the CDR3 is 12 residues. Losses at the gene ends were 5 bases for V and 1 base for J; bases not matched to a gene: 1.